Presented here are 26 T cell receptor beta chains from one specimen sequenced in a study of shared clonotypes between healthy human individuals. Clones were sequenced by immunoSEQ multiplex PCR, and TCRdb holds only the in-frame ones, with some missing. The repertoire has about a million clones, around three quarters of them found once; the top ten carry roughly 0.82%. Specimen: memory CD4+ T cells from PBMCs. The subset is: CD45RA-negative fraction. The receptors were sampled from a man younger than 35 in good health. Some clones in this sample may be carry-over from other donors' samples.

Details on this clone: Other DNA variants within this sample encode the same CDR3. The chain's CDR3 is CASSLAARGTDTQYF. CDR3 DNA sequence: TGCGCCAGCAGCTTGGCCGCGAGGGGCACAGATACGCAGTATTTT. The chain joins TRBV5-1 to TRBJ2-3; D might be TRBD2 (5 bases). This CDR3 contains 15 residues. The V gene lost 0 bases and the J gene lost 1 base, with 9 bases spanning the gap. Germline CDR1 is SGHRS and CDR2 is YFSETQ.

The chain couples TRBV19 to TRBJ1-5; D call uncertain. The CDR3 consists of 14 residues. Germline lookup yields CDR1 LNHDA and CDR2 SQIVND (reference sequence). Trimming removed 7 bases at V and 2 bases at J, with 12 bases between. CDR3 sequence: CASTGEWGNQPQHF. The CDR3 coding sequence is TGTGCCAGTACAGGAGAATGGGGCAATCAGCCCCAGCATTTT.

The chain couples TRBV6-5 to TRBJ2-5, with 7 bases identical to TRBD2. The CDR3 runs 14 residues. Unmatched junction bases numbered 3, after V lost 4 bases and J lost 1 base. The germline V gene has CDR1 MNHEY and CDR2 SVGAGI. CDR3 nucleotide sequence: TGTGCCAGCAGTTGGGCTAGCGGCCAAGAGACCCAGTACTTC. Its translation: CASSWASGQETQYF.

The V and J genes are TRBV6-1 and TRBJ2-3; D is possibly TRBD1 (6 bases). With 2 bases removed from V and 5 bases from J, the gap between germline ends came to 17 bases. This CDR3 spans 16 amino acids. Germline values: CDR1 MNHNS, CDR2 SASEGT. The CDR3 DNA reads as TGTGCCAGCAGTGAAAGGACAGTCTATTCAGGAGATACGCAGTATTTT. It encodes CASSERTVYSGDTQYF.

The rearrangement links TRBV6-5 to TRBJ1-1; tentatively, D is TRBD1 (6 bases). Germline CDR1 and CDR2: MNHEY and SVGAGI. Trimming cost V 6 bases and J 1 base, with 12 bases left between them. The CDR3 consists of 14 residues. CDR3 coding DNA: TGTGCCAGCAGGGCTATACAGGGGAACACTGAAGCTTTCTTT. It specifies CASRAIQGNTEAFF.

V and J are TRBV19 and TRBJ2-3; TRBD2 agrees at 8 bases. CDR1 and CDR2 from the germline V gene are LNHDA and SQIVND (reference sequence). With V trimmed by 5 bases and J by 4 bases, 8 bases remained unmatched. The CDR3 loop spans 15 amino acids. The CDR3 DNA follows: TGTGCCAGTAGTCTCTTGGACGGGAGGGCAGATACGCAGTATTTT. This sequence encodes CASSLLDGRADTQYF.

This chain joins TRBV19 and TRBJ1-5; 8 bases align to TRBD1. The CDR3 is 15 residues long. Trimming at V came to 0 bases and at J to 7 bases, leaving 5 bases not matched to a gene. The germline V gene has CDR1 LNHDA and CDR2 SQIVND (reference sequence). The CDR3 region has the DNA TGTGCCAGTAGTATAGATGGACAGGGAAGGCAGCCCCAGCATTTT. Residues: CASSIDGQGRQPQHF.

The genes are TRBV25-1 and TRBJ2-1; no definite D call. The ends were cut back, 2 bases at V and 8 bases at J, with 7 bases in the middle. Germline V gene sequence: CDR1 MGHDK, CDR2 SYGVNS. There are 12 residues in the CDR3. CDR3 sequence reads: CASSERADEQFF. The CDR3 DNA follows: TGTGCCAGCAGTGAACGGGCCGATGAGCAGTTCTTC.

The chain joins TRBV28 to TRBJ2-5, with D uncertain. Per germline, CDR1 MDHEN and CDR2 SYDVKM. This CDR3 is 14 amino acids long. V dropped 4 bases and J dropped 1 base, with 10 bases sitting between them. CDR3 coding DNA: TGTGCCAGCAGTTCCCCGGGTCTCCAAGAGACCCAGTACTTC. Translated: CASSSPGLQETQYF. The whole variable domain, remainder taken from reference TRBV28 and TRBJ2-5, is DVKVTQSSRYLVKRTGEKVFLECVQDMDHENMFWYRQDPGLGLRLIYFSYDVKMKEKGDIPEGYSVSREKKERFSLILESASTNQTSMYLCASSSPGLQETQYFGPGTRLLVL.

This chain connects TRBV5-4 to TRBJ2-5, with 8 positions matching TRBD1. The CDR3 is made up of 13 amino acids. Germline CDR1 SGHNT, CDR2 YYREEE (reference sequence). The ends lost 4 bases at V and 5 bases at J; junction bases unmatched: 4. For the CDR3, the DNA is TGTGCCAGCAGCCCAGGGGGCGGCGAGACCCAGTACTTC. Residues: CASSPGGGETQYF.

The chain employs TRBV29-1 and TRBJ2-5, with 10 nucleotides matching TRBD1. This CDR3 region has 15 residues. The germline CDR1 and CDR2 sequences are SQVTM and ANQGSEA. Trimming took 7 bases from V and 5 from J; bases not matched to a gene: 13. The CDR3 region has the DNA TGCAGCGCAGCAGAGCCGGGACAGGGGTCTGAGACCCAGTACTTC. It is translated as CSAAEPGQGSETQYF.

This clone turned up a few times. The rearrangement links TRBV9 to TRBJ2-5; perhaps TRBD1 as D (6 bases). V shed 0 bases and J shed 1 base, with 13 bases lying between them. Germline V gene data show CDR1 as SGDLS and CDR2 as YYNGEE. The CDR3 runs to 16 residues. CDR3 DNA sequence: TGTGCCAGCAGCGTAGCATCGGGACAAGGCCAAGAGACCCAGTACTTC. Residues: CASSVASGQGQETQYF.

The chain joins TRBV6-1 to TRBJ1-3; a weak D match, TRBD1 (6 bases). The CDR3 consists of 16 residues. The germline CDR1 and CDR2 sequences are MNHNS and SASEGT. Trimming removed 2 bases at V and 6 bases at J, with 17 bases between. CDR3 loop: CASSEIRTGQKNTIYF. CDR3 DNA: TGTGCCAGCAGTGAAATACGTACAGGGCAAAAAAACACCATATATTTT.

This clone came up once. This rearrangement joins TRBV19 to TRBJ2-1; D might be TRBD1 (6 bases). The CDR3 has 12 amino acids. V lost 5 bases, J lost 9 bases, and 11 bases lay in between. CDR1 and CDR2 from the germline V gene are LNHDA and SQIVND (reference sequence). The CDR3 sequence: CASSPDRSEQFF. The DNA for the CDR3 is TGTGCCAGTAGTCCTGACAGGAGTGAGCAGTTCTTC. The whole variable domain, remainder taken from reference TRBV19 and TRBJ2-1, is DGGITQSPKYLFRKEGQNVTLSCEQNLNHDAMYWYRQDPGQGLRLIYYSQIVNDFQKGDIAEGYSVSREKKESFPLTVTSAQKNPTAFYLCASSPDRSEQFFGPGTRLTVL.

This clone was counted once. CDR3 nucleotide sequence: TGTGCCAGCAGCTTGGGGAGTTGGTATTACACTGAAGCTTTCTTT. Amino acid sequence: CASSLGSWYYTEAFF. The V call is TRBV5-5, the J call TRBJ1-1; D gene ambiguous. V was pared by 0 bases and J by 3 bases, with 12 bases between. The germline V gene has CDR1 SGHKS and CDR2 YYEKEE (reference sequence). The CDR3 contains 15 residues.

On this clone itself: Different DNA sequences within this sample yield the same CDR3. CDR3 coding DNA: TGTGCCAGCAGTCAAGGACCACTTGGCAATCAGCCCCAGCATTTT. Its translation is CASSQGPLGNQPQHF. This sequence joins TRBV6-1 and TRBJ1-5; D not certain. Germline lookup yields CDR1 MNHNS and CDR2 SASEGT. There are 15 residues in the CDR3. V lost 5 bases to trimming and J lost 2 bases, with 13 bases between them.

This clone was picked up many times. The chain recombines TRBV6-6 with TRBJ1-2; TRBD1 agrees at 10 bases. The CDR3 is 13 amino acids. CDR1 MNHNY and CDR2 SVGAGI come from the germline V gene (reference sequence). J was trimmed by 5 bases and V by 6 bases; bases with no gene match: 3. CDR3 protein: CASRGTGEYGYTF. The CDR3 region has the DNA TGTGCCAGCAGGGGGACAGGGGAGTATGGCTACACCTTC.

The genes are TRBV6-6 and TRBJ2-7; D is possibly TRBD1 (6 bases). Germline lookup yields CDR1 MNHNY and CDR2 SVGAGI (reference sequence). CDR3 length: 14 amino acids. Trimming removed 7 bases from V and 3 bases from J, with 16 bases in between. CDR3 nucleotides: TGTGCCAGCACCCGAGGGGGTATTGGCTACGAGCAGTACTTC. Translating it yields CASTRGGIGYEQYF.

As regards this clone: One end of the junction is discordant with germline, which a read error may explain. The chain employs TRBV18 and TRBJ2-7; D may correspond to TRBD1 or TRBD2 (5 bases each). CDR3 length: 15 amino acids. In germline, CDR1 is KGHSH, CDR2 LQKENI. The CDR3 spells CASTPGARRTYEQYF. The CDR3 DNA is TGTGCCAGCACACCCGGGGCCCGACGAACCTACGAGCAGTACTTC.

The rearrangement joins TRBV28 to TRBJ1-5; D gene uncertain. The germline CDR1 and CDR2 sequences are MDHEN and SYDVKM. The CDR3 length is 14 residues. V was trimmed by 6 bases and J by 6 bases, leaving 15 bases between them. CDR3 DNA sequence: TGTGCCAGCAGCTTCAAGGGAGGGATTCAGCCCCAGCATTTT. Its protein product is CASSFKGGIQPQHF.

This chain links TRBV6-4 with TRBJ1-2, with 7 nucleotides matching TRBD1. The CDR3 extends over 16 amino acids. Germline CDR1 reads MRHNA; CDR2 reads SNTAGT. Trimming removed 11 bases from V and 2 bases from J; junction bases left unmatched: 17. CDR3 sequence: CALKGAADPSNYGYTF. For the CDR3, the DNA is TGTGCCCTTAAGGGGGCAGCCGACCCCTCAAACTATGGCTACACCTTC.

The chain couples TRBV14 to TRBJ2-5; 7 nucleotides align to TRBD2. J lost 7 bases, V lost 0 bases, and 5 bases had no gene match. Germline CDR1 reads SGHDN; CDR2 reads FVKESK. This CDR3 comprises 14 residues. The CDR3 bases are TGTGCCAGCAGCCAAGAGCGGGGGTACGGGACCCAGTACTTC. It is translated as CASSQERGYGTQYF.

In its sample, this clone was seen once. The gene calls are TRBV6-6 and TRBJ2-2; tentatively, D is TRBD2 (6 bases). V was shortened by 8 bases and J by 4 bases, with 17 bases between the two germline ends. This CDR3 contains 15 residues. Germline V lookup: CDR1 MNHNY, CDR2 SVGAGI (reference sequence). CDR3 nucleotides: TGTGCCAGCTGGTACGGGGGTCGGATCACCGGGGAGCTGTTTTTT. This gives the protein CASWYGGRITGELFF.

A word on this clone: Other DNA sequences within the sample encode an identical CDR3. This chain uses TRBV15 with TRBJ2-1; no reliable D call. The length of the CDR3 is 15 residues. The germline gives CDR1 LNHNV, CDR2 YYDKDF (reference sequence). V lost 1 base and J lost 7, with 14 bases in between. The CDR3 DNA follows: TGTGCCACCAGCAGAGGTGGGAACCCATTAAATGAGCAGTTCTTC. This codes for CATSRGGNPLNEQFF. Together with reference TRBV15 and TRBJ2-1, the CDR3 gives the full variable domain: DAMVIQNPRYQVTQFGKPVTLSCSQTLNHNVMYWYQQKSSQAPKLLFHYYDKDFNNEADTPDNFQSRRPNTSFCFLDIRSPGLGDTAMYLCATSRGGNPLNEQFFGPGTRLTVL.

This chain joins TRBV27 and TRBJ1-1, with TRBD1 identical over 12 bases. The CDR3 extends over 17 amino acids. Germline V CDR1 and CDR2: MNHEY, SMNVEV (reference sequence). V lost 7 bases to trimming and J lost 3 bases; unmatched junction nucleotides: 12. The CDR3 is CASIPPGQGAEDTEAFF. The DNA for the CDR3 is TGTGCCAGCATCCCCCCGGGACAGGGGGCGGAGGACACTGAAGCTTTCTTT.

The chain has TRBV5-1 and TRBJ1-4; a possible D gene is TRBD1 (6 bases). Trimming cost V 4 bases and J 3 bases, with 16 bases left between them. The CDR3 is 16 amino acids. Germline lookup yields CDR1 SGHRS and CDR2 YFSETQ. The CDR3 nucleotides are TGCGCCAGCAGCGCGACAGGCCGGGGTCCTAATGAAAAACTGTTTTTT. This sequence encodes CASSATGRGPNEKLFF.